Listed below are T cell receptor beta chains from one sample, sequenced in a study of PD-L1 blockade in urothelial cancer. Here immunoSEQ multiplex PCR was the method, and the copy in TCRdb shows in-frame clones only, minus some. This table holds 40,000 to 55,000 clones, around 87% found once. The material was PBMCs, obtained around atezolizumab (anti-PD-L1) treatment. The receptor source for this set is a man in his sixties with urothelial cancer. Both conserved end residues are part of each CDR3. D genes are given only for firm matches. The size of a clone is reported for some rows only, either as once, few or many, or as a class for expanded clones.

D gene,J gene,V gene,clone size,CDR3 protein,CDR3 DNA
.,TRBJ1-4,TRBV11-3,.,CASRTPRNEKLFF,TGTGCCAGCAGAACTCCTCGCAATGAAAAACTGTTTTTT
TRBD2,TRBJ2-3,TRBV5-5,.,CASSWVGGVNTQYF,TGTGCCAGCAGCTGGGTGGGGGGGGTCAATACGCAGTATTTT
TRBD1,TRBJ2-1,TRBV11-3,.,CASSLDGPGQGVDEQFF,TGTGCCAGCAGCTTAGATGGCCCGGGACAGGGGGTAGATGAGCAGTTCTTC
.,TRBJ2-5,TRBV4-1,.,CASSPVRGFGETQYF,TGCGCCAGCAGCCCCGTGCGGGGCTTCGGGGAGACCCAGTACTTC
.,TRBJ1-2,TRBV13,.,CASSPGGAGQGYTF,TGTGCCAGCAGCCCAGGTGGGGCAGGGCAAGGCTACACCTTC
.,TRBJ2-5,TRBV5-6,.,CASSLEGVRETQYF,TGTGCCAGCAGCTTAGAGGGGGTAAGGGAGACCCAGTACTTC
.,TRBJ2-1,TRBV4-2,.,CASSQRGLDNEQFF,TGTGCCAGCAGCCAACGGGGTTTAGACAATGAGCAGTTCTTC
TRBD1,TRBJ1-5,TRBV30,.,CAWSGRDRDSNQPQHF,TGTGCCTGGAGTGGCCGTGACAGGGATAGCAATCAGCCCCAGCATTTT
.,TRBJ2-3,TRBV4-3,once,CASSQATSMDTQYF,TGCGCCAGCAGCCAAGCCACGAGTATGGATACGCAGTATTTT
.,TRBJ1-1,TRBV10-2,.,CASSEGGGIRNTEAFF,TGCGCCAGCAGTGAAGGAGGAGGGATTCGAAACACTGAAGCTTTCTTT
TRBD1,TRBJ1-1,TRBV11-2,.,CASRRDRVGTEAFF,TGTGCCAGCAGACGGGACAGGGTAGGCACTGAAGCTTTCTTT
.,TRBJ1-4,TRBV5-1,.,CASSLATGGPNEKLFF,TGCGCCAGCAGCTTGGCCACGGGGGGCCCTAATGAAAAACTGTTTTTT
TRBD1,TRBJ2-7,TRBV28,few,CASSLTGGPYEQYF,TGTGCCAGCAGTTTAACAGGGGGCCCCTACGAGCAGTACTTC
TRBD2,TRBJ2-4,TRBV5-6,.,CASSQRGSGGEDRCF,TGTGCCAGCAGCCAAAGGGGTAGCGGGGGGGAGGATCGGTGTTTC
TRBD2,TRBJ2-4,TRBV7-8,once,CASSLREGTIKNIQYF,TGTGCCAGCAGCTTACGGGAGGGGACCATCAAAAACATTCAGTACTTC
TRBD1,TRBJ1-1,TRBV11-3,.,CASSLQGQGAVTEAFF,TGTGCCAGCAGCTTACAAGGACAGGGGGCGGTGACTGAAGCTTTCTTT
.,TRBJ2-5,TRBV5-5,.,CASSPLRGRTAPQETQYF,TGTGCCAGCAGCCCACTTAGGGGTAGGACGGCACCCCAAGAGACCCAGTACTTC
TRBD1,TRBJ1-1,TRBV30,.,CAWSRGTEAFF,TGTGCCTGGAGCAGGGGGACTGAAGCTTTCTTT
.,TRBJ2-3,TRBV7-7,.,CASSLGQGFTDTQYF,TGTGCTAGCAGCTTGGGGCAGGGGTTCACAGATACGCAGTATTTT
.,TRBJ1-2,TRBV5-6,.,CASSLTGVNYGYTF,TGTGCCAGCAGCTTAACAGGAGTTAACTATGGCTACACCTTC
.,TRBJ1-2,TRBV4-3,.,CASSQGAGALSYGYTF,TGCGCCAGCAGCCAAGGGGCGGGGGCTCTAAGCTATGGCTACACCTTC
TRBD1,TRBJ1-6,TRBV7-2,.,CASSLEGQTSSYNSPLHF,TGTGCCAGCAGCTTAGAGGGACAGACGAGCTCCTATAATTCACCCCTCCACTTT
TRBD1,TRBJ1-6,TRBV30,few,CAWSARTGANSPLHF,TGTGCCTGGAGTGCCAGGACAGGGGCCAATTCACCCCTCCACTTT
.,TRBJ2-5,TRBV7-9,.,CASSFAGEETQYF,TGTGCCAGCAGCTTTGCAGGGGAAGAGACCCAGTACTTC
.,TRBJ1-2,TRBV5-1,.,CASSQVATNYGYTF,TGCGCCAGCAGCCAGGTCGCTACTAACTATGGCTACACCTTC
TRBD2,TRBJ2-7,TRBV11-2,.,CASSLVVYGGAYEQYF,TGTGCCAGCAGCTTAGTAGTATACGGGGGGGCCTACGAGCAGTACTTC
TRBD2,TRBJ2-7,TRBV12-5,once,CASGLTTSGSYEQYF,TGTGCTAGTGGTTTGACGACTAGCGGTTCCTACGAGCAGTACTTC
.,TRBJ1-2,TRBV4-1,.,CASSPILKGGGYTF,TGCGCCAGCAGCCCGATTCTTAAGGGGGGGGGCTACACCTTC
TRBD1,TRBJ1-1,TRBV6-5,.,CASSKNRDSNTEAFF,TGTGCCAGCAGCAAGAACCGGGACAGTAACACTGAAGCTTTCTTT
.,TRBJ1-4,TRBV18,.,CASSPRGANEKLFF,TGTGCCAGCTCACCGAGAGGAGCTAATGAAAAACTGTTTTTT
TRBD2,TRBJ2-3,TRBV27,.,CASSRLAEHTDTQYF,TGTGCCAGCAGCCGACTAGCGGAACACACAGATACGCAGTATTTT
.,TRBJ2-5,TRBV15,once,CATSRGSQTQYF,TGTGCCACCAGCAGAGGCAGTCAGACCCAGTACTTC
.,TRBJ1-6,TRBV7-9,.,CASSLGEIDLHF,TGTGCCAGCAGCTTAGGCGAGATTGACCTCCACTTT